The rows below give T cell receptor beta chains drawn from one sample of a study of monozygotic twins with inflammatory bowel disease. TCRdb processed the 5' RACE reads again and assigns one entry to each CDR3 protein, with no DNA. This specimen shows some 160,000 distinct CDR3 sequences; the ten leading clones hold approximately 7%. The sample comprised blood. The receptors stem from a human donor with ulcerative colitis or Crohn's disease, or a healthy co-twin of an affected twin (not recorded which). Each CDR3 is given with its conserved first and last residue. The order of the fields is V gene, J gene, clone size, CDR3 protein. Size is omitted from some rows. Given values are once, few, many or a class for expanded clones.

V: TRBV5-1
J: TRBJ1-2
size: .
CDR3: CASSPDRTPSGYTF

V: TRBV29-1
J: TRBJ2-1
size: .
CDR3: CSVLAGGLNEQFF

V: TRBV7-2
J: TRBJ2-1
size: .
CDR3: CASSRRRYEQFF

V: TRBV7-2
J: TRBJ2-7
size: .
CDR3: CASSFRGTSSYEQYF

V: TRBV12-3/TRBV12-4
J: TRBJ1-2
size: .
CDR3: CASSPGWGANYGYTF

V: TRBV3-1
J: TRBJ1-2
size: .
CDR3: CASSRGAGGYTF

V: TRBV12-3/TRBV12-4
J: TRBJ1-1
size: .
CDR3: CASSLVHNWNTEAFF

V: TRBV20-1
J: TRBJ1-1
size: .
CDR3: CSARDSRRKRTEAFF

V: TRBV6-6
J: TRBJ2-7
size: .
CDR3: CASRTGGAYLEQYF

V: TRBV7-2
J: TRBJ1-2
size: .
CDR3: CASTPSVGDYGYTF

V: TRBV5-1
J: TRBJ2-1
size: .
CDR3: CASSLDRGAYRNEQFF

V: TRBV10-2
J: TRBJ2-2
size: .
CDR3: CASSEGDSAWTGELFF

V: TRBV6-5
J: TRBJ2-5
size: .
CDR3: CASSYSSTGLETQYF

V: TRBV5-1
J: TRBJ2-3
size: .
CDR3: CASSLLWPASTDTQYF

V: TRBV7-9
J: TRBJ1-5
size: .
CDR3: CASSLEEQPQHF

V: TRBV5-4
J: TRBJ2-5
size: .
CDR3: CASRGDFGEETQYF

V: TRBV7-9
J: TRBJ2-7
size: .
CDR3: CASSLRPGAYYEQYF

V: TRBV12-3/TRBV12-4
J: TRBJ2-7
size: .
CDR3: CASSPPPSYEQYF

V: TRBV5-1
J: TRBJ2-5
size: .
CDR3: CASSLAYQETQYF

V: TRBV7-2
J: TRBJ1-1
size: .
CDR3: CASSPPPGQGGRGAFF

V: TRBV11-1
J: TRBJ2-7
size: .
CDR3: CASSSVTGGSGRGYEQYF

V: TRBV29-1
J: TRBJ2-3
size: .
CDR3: CSFSTGQADTQYF

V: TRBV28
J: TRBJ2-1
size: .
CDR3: CASRPGLAGASSNEQFF

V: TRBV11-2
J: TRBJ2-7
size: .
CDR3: CASSSDRAGTSDYEQYF

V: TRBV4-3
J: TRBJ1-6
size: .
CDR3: CASSQDFRSPLHF

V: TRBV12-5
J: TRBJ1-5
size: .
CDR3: CASGPQLGGEEPQHF

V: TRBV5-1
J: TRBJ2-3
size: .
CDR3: CASSLGTSGGDTQYF

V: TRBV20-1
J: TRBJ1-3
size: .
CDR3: CSARDGFSGNTIYF

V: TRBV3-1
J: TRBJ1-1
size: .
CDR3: CASSNTANTEAFF

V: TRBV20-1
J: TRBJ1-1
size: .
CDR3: CSASVPGGYTEAFF

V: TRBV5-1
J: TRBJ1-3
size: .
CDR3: CATRTEGSGNTIYF

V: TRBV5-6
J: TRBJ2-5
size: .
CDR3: CASSLASLAGAKYQETQYF

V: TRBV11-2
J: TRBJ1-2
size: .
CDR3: CASSHNYGYTF

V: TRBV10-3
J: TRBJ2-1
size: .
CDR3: CAIKTSGLYNEQFF

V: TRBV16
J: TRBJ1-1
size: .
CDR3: CASSHEGARTEAFF

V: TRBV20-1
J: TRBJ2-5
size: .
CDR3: CSAAGTGSAETQYF

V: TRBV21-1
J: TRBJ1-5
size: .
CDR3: CASSKASGCSQPQHF

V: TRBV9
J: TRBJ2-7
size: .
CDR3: CASSPRLAGRYEQYF

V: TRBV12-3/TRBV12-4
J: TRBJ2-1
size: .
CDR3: CASSFIGGEQFF

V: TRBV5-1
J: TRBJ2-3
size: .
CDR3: CASSTAGITDTQYF

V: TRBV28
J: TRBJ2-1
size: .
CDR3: CASSTRRLGQFF

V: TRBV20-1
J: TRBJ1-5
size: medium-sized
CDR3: CSASQGAQGNQPQHF

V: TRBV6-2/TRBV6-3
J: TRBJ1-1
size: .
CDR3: CASSSTRGRRAEAFF

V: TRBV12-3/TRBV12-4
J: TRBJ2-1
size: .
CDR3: CASSLAASLAFF

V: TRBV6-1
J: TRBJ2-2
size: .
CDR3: CASSPDRANTGELFF

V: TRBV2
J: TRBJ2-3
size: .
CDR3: CASSEAHGKDTDTQYF

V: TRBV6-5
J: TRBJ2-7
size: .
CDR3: CASSYSGQQVQYF

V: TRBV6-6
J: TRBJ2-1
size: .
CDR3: CASSYAGTGNEQFF

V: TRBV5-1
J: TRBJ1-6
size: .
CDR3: CASSLAAGLTGLHF

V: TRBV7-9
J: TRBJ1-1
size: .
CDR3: CASSLPTYPEAFF

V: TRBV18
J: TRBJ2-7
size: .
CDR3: CASSLKLDYEQYF

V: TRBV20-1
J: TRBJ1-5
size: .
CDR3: CSARGTKAQHF

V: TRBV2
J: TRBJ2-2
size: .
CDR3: CTSSAVGELFF

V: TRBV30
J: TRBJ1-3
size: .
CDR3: CAWSAGTGGTGNTIYF

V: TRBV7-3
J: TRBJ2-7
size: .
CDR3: CASSLSGTGYEQYF

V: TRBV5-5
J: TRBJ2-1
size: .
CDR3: CASSLARTGGVEQFF

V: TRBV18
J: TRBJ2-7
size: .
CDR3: CASSPWASGYEQYF